This T cell receptor beta chain was identified in a study of CD8 T cells in Susac syndrome. With random hexamers, reverse transcription was performed on roughly 0.45 to 1 ug of RNA. The amplification used immunoSEQ multiplex PCR on TCR beta CDR3; it spanned 54 Vbeta and 13 Jbeta. Each CDR3 protein gets one entry after TCRdb re-called the immunoSEQ multiplex PCR reads with MiXCR. The sample carries about 130,000 distinct CDR3 sequences, about 95% recorded once. Looked up from germline, CDR1 is LNHDA and CDR2 is SQIVND (reference sequence). There are 16 residues in the CDR3. V was cut by 5 bases and J by 2 bases, with 17 bases left in between. The authors sequenced TCR beta from blood CD8+ and CD4+ T cells. While CD8+ and CD4+ T cells were isolated negatively, TEMRA cells were enriched by FACS.

The rearrangement uses TRBV19 and TRBJ2-3; no clear D gene. The source is a human donor in good health. Sequencing input: CD4+ T cells from PBMCs. The CDR3 is CASSSLATSITDTQYF. The CDR3 DNA reads TGTGCCAGTAGTTCGCTGGCTACAAGTATCACAGATACGCAGTATTTT.